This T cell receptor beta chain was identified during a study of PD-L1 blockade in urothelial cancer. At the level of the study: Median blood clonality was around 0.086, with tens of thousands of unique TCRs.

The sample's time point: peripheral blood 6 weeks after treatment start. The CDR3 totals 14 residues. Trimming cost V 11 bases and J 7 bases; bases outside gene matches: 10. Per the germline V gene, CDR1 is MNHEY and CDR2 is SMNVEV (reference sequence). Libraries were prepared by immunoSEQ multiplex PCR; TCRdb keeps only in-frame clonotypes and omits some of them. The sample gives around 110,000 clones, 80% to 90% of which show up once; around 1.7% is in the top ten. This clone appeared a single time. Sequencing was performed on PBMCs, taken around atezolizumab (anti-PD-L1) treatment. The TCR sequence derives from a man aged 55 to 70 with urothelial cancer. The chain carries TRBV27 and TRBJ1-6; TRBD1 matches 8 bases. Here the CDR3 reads CARPKRTGNSPLHF. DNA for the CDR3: TGTGCCCGCCCAAAGAGGACAGGGAATTCACCCCTCCACTTT.